Only a few counts were recorded for the clone carrying this T cell receptor beta chain. Donors were all healthy Caucasians. This entry is derived from a study of identical twins. Germline V gene sequence: CDR1 DFQATT, CDR2 SNEGSKA (reference sequence). The V gene lost 0 bases and the J gene lost 1 base, with 9 bases spanning the gap. This CDR3 is 14 amino acids long. TCRdb independently ran MiXCR on the 5' RACE reads; one entry per CDR3 protein. The sample contains around 220,000 distinct CDR3 sequences, more than 9% of which appear only once. Material for sequencing was memory T cells sorted from blood. The clonotype originates from a man aged 45-65 years in good health. The chain is built from TRBV20-1 and TRBJ2-5; D gene unclear. CDR3 loop: CSARDFRVQETQYF. In nucleotides, the CDR3 is TGCAGTGCTAGAGATTTTAGGGTCCAAGAGACCCAGTACTTC.